These 17 T cell receptor beta chains were all obtained from the same sample, sequenced in a study of blood T cell repertoires in COVID-19. Using immunoSEQ multiplex PCR, the repertoire was profiled, and TCRdb retains in-frame clones only, with some absent. The sample shows approximately 480,000 clones, about 88% of them seen only once. Material for sequencing was peripheral blood. The receptors here all came from a man aged 18 to 29 with COVID-19, enrolled during active disease.

A note on this clone: This sample also contains other DNA sequences that code for the same CDR3. The V and J genes are TRBV19 and TRBJ2-7; maybe TRBD2 (6 bases). The CDR3 extends over 13 amino acids. V gave up 3 bases and J gave up 1 base, with 7 bases separating them. Germline CDR1 reads LNHDA; CDR2 reads SQIVND (reference sequence). In DNA form, the CDR3 reads TGTGCCAGTAGTATCGGGGGATCCTACGAGCAGTACTTC. Translated: CASSIGGSYEQYF. The full variable domain, rest sourced from reference TRBV19 and TRBJ2-7, is DGGITQSPKYLFRKEGQNVTLSCEQNLNHDAMYWYRQDPGQGLRLIYYSQIVNDFQKGDIAEGYSVSREKKESFPLTVTSAQKNPTAFYLCASSIGGSYEQYFGPGTRLTVT.

This chain joins TRBV7-3 and TRBJ1-6; unclear D gene. The CDR3 sequence is 15 residues long. The germline CDR1 and CDR2 sequences are SGHTA and FQGTGA. V was shortened by 8 bases and J by 0 bases, with 11 bases between the two germline ends. CDR3 in amino acids: CASSTSSSYNSPLHF. CDR3 in DNA: TGTGCCAGCTCTACCTCTAGCTCCTATAATTCACCCCTCCACTTT.

Only one count was recorded for this clone. The gene calls are TRBV2 and TRBJ1-1; a weak D match, TRBD1 (5 bases). The ends were cut back, 4 bases at V and 3 bases at J, with 21 bases in the middle. The germline V gene encodes CDR1 SNHLY and CDR2 FYNNEI. The CDR3 has 17 amino acids. This CDR3 reads CASSGPPGKRRDTEAFF. As DNA, the CDR3 is TGTGCCAGCAGTGGTCCGCCAGGGAAGCGTAGGGACACTGAAGCTTTCTTT.

This chain uses TRBV7-5 with TRBJ2-7; TRBD2 was called by the table and not checked on the DNA. TRBV7-5 is termed a pseudogene. The CDR3 spans 16 residues. DNA for the CDR3: TGTGTCAGAAGCCGTCACTCTAGCGGGGGGACCTACGAGCAGTACTTC. This translates into CVRSRHSSGGTYEQYF.

V gene TRBV15 combines with J gene TRBJ1-4; no firm D call. This CDR3 region has 13 residues. V was cut by 1 base and J by 5 bases, with 5 bases left in between. Germline-derived CDR1 and CDR2 are LNHNV and YYDKDF (reference sequence). The CDR3 DNA follows: TGTGCCACCAGCAGAGCTCCGAATGAAAAACTGTTTTTT. Protein: CATSRAPNEKLFF.

This clone was counted between two and nine times. Other DNA sequences of this sample code for an identical CDR3. The rearrangement joins TRBV6-5 to TRBJ2-7; 8 positions agree with TRBD1. The ends lost 5 bases at V and 1 base at J; junction bases unmatched: 1. The CDR3 is 13 amino acids. CDR1 and CDR2 from the germline V gene are MNHEY and SVGAGI. The CDR3, as DNA: TGTGCCAGCAGTCGGGACAGGTCCTACGAGCAGTACTTC. It codes for CASSRDRSYEQYF.

This clone was recorded only once. The chain is built from TRBV6-5 and TRBJ2-1; D perhaps matches TRBD1 (5 bases). Trimming took off 7 bases at V and 5 bases at J, with 12 bases between the two ends. The CDR3 extends over 13 amino acids. Germline assignment: CDR1 MNHEY and CDR2 SVGAGI. The CDR3 DNA sequence: TGTGCCAGCACTCAGGGAAGGAACAATGAGCAGTTCTTC. This codes for CASTQGRNNEQFF.

V is TRBV10-3 and J is TRBJ2-7, with 15 bases that match TRBD2. This CDR3 region has 14 residues. Trimming cost V 10 bases and J 6 bases; bases outside gene matches: 7. CDR1 ENHRY and CDR2 SYGVKD come from the germline V gene. The chain's CDR3 is CATGLAGGLSEQYF. The CDR3, as DNA: TGTGCCACGGGACTAGCGGGAGGTCTCTCCGAGCAGTACTTC.

The chain uses TRBV27 and TRBJ2-7; D might be TRBD2 (6 bases). Germline CDR1 and CDR2: MNHEY and SMNVEV (reference sequence). V was clipped by 1 base and J by 6 bases, with 16 bases between them. The CDR3 loop spans 15 amino acids. The CDR3 is CASSLWGVNQGEQYF. In nucleotides, the CDR3 is TGTGCCAGCAGTTTATGGGGGGTGAATCAGGGCGAGCAGTACTTC.

This clone has just one count. V gene TRBV7-9 combines with J gene TRBJ1-5; TRBD1 might be the D (6 bases). V was cut by 5 bases and J by 5 bases, with 10 bases left in between. Germline CDR1 reads SEHNR; CDR2 reads FQNEAQ (reference sequence). The CDR3 length is 13 residues. The CDR3 reads CASSRAGDQPQHF. DNA of the CDR3: TGTGCCAGCAGCCGGGCAGGGGATCAGCCCCAGCATTTT. Drawing the rest from reference TRBV7-9 and TRBJ1-5, the complete variable domain is DTGVSQNPRHKITKRGQNVTFRCDPISEHNRLYWYRQTLGQGPEFLTYFQNEAQLEKSRLLSDRFSAERPKGSFSTLEIQRTEQGDSAMYLCASSRAGDQPQHFGDGTRLSIL.

The chain links TRBV19 to TRBJ2-7; no reliable D call. This CDR3 spans 14 amino acids. V was pared by 10 bases and J by 0 bases, with 16 bases between. Germline-derived CDR1 and CDR2 are LNHDA and SQIVND (reference sequence). The CDR3 reads CATRPKRCSYEQYF. The CDR3 region has the DNA TGTGCCACACGGCCCAAGCGATGCTCCTACGAGCAGTACTTC. Based on the CDR3 plus reference TRBV19 and TRBJ2-7, the full variable domain is DGGITQSPKYLFRKEGQNVTLSCEQNLNHDAMYWYRQDPGQGLRLIYYSQIVNDFQKGDIAEGYSVSREKKESFPLTVTSAQKNPTAFYLCATRPKRCSYEQYFGPGTRLTVT.

V usage is TRBV6-5 and J usage is TRBJ2-5, with 8 positions matching TRBD1. The CDR3 runs 15 residues. Germline V gene sequence: CDR1 MNHEY, CDR2 SVGAGI. The junction had 8 bases not matched to a gene; V was cut back by 6 bases and J by 2 bases. This chain's CDR3 is CASRGQDRVQETQYF. The CDR3 bases are TGTGCCAGCAGGGGCCAGGACAGGGTACAAGAGACCCAGTACTTC.

This CDR3 reads CASQDRGLYGNEQYF. As DNA, the CDR3 is TGTGCCAGCCAGGACAGGGGTTTGTATGGTAACGAGCAGTACTTC. This sequence joins TRBV7-9 and TRBJ2-7; 9 positions agree with TRBD1. The CDR3 contains 15 residues. Germline trimming cut 8 bases from V and 5 bases from J; bases unmatched to any gene: 13. Germline CDR1 is SEHNR and CDR2 is FQNEAQ (reference sequence).

Comments on this clone: Other nucleotide sequences in the sample specify the same CDR3. The chain recombines TRBV19 with TRBJ2-1, with D hard to call. The CDR3 is 11 amino acids. With 9 bases removed from V and 7 bases from J, the gap between germline ends came to 10 bases. Germline V gene sequence: CDR1 LNHDA, CDR2 SQIVND (reference sequence). CDR3 coding DNA: TGTGCCAGCTCCAGGTGGAATGAGCAGTTCTTC. It is translated as CASSRWNEQFF.

This chain uses TRBV14 with TRBJ1-2; possible D gene TRBD1, 6 bases. CDR3 length: 15 amino acids. Between the trimmed V and J ends, which lost 1 base and 1 base, there was a span of 10 bases. CDR1 is SGHDN, CDR2 FVKESK, per germline. The CDR3 coding sequence is TGTGCCAGCAGCCAAGCAGGGGCGGGTAACTATGGCTACACCTTC. It specifies CASSQAGAGNYGYTF. The variable domain in full, with the rest retrieved from reference TRBV14 and TRBJ1-2, is EAGVTQFPSHSVIEKGQTVTLRCDPISGHDNLYWYRRVMGKEIKFLLHFVKESKQDESGMPNNRFLAERTGGTYSTLKVQPAELEDSGVYFCASSQAGAGNYGYTFGSGTRLTVV.

V usage is TRBV5-1 and J usage is TRBJ1-3; 8 nucleotides line up with TRBD1. V lost 3 bases, J lost 0 bases, and 8 bases stayed unmatched. The V gene's germline CDR1 is SGHRS and CDR2 YFSETQ. The CDR3 is made up of 17 amino acids. The CDR3, as DNA: TGCGCCAGCAGCTCTGGGGACAGGCCAAACTCTGGAAACACCATATATTTT. Its protein product is CASSSGDRPNSGNTIYF. Drawing the rest from reference TRBV5-1 and TRBJ1-3, the complete variable domain is KAGVTQTPRYLIKTRGQQVTLSCSPISGHRSVSWYQQTPGQGLQFLFEYFSETQRNKGNFPGRFSGRQFSNSRSEMNVSTLELGDSALYLCASSSGDRPNSGNTIYFGEGSWLTVV.

The chain links TRBV6-5 to TRBJ2-3; 7 bases are a match to TRBD1. The CDR3 is made up of 14 amino acids. Germline-derived CDR1 and CDR2 are MNHEY and SVGAGI. Trimming at V came to 11 bases and at J to 0 bases, leaving 8 bases not matched to a gene. CDR3 coding DNA: TGTGCCGGGCGAGGGACAGATAGCACAGATACGCAGTATTTT. Protein sequence: CAGRGTDSTDTQYF.